This T cell receptor beta chain stems from a study of cytomegalovirus exposure and HLA in healthy donors. General study findings and limits: Among TCR sequences, most were rare, though some public TCRs appeared in many donors.

Method: immunoSEQ multiplex PCR; TCRdb's copy keeps in-frame clones and lacks some. The data show more than 110,000 clones, with 80% to 90% seen just once and 2.5% to 3.5% held by the top ten. In the case of this clone: Its antigen remains unidentified.

The germline V gene has CDR1 SGHVS and CDR2 FQNEAQ. The CDR3 sequence is 18 residues long. V lost 4 bases, J lost 4 bases, and 17 bases stayed unmatched. The specimen was PBMCs. The chain uses TRBV7-8 and TRBJ2-7; 9 nucleotides line up with TRBD2. The TCR sequence derives from a man between 18 and 35 years old in good health and CMV-seronegative. DNA for the CDR3: TGTGCCAGCAGCTCCCCGTCCAGGGGGTCTAGCGGGACATACGAGCAGTACTTC. Translating gives CASSSPSRGSSGTYEQYF.